The 30 T cell receptor beta chains listed next were all sequenced from one sample in a study of T cells after yellow fever vaccination (dated by TCRdb to between 2018 and 2021). Library preparation used 5' RACE. TCRdb names Illumina HiSeq 2500 as the instrument used. TCRdb redid the processing of the public reads, applying fastp at Q25 and MiXCR, and retained in-frame beta chains. Here each entry gathers all rows of one CDR3 protein and keeps the most common genes and DNA. This sample gives roughly 65,000 distinct CDR3 sequences in total; 5.9% of them show up just once. The ten most abundant clones make up 2.2% of the sample. In light of the paper, this sample's treatment or condition label describes: live attenuated yellow fever vaccine strain. This sample comprised CD4+ T cells sorted from PBMCs, obtained approximately 15 days after the first yellow fever vaccination. The receptors shown here come from a man younger than 30 who received the YFV17D yellow fever vaccine.

This clonotype was recorded many times. The chain is built from TRBV7-2 and TRBJ1-6; D is perhaps TRBD1 (6 bases). The CDR3 length is 14 residues. Germline loops: CDR1 SGHTA, CDR2 FQGNSA. Trimming took 2 bases from V and 7 from J, leaving 9 bases between them. The CDR3 DNA sequence: TGTGCCAGCAGCTTATGGGGGCGCAATTCACCCCTCCACTTT. Protein: CASSLWGRNSPLHF.

The chain employs TRBV15 and TRBJ2-5, with TRBD2 identical over 9 bases. Germline CDR1 LNHNV, CDR2 YYDKDF (reference sequence). V was pared by 3 bases and J by 5 bases, with 4 bases of the junction left unmatched. The CDR3 extends over 14 amino acids. The CDR3 DNA sequence: TGTGCCACCAGCAGGGGCGGGGGGGCCGAGACCCAGTACTTC. Translating it yields CATSRGGGAETQYF.

Ten or more counts support this clonotype. The rearrangement joins TRBV28 to TRBJ1-4; no definite D call. The CDR3 has 13 amino acids. V was clipped by 3 bases and J by 8 bases, with 10 bases between them. Germline CDR1 MDHEN, CDR2 SYDVKM. The chain's CDR3 is CASSFFLREKLFF. CDR3 nucleotide sequence: TGTGCCAGCAGTTTTTTTCTTCGGGAAAAACTGTTTTTT.

This clonotype was counted at least ten times. The chain employs TRBV7-2 and TRBJ2-1; TRBD1 matches 8 bases. J gave up 4 bases and V 5 bases, and 7 bases lay outside the gene matches. The CDR3 extends over 15 amino acids. From germline, CDR1 is SGHTA and CDR2 FQGNSA. The CDR3 spells CASSIQGADYNEQFF. The CDR3 DNA is TGTGCCAGCAGCATCCAGGGGGCTGATTACAATGAGCAGTTCTTC.

This clonotype was seen ten or more times. The rearrangement links TRBV15 to TRBJ2-5, with a tentative D call TRBD1 (5 bases). Germline values: CDR1 LNHNV, CDR2 YYDKDF (reference sequence). V lost 5 bases and J lost 0, with 10 bases in between. The CDR3 is 14 residues long. DNA for the CDR3: TGTGCCACCAGCGCCCGACAGTACCAAGAGACCCAGTACTTC. Its translation: CATSARQYQETQYF.

In this sample, this clonotype turned up many times. The J gene is TRBJ2-5, the V gene TRBV18; possibly TRBD2 for D (6 bases). There are 16 residues in the CDR3. V was clipped by 0 bases and J by 2 bases, with 13 bases between them. Germline V gene data show CDR1 as KGHSH and CDR2 as LQKENI. CDR3 nucleotides: TGTGCCAGCTCACCACCCCGCGGGACCACTCAAGAGACCCAGTACTTC. Protein: CASSPPRGTTQETQYF.

In this sample, this clonotype turned up many times. The chain uses TRBV15 and TRBJ1-1, with D hard to call. The germline V gene encodes CDR1 LNHNV and CDR2 YYDKDF (reference sequence). V lost 0 bases to trimming and J lost 7 bases, with 9 bases between them. The CDR3 runs to 13 residues. CDR3 sequence: CATSREVVVEAFF. The CDR3 DNA sequence: TGTGCCACCAGCAGAGAAGTTGTTGTTGAAGCTTTCTTT.

This clonotype was seen ten or more times. The chain has TRBV7-2 and TRBJ2-7; TRBD2 matches at 7 bases. Trimming took 2 bases from V and 0 from J; bases not matched to a gene: 4. The CDR3 consists of 15 residues. Germline CDR1 is SGHTA and CDR2 is FQGNSA. CDR3 bases: TGTGCCAGCAGCTTAAGGACGGGGGGCTCCTACGAGCAGTACGTC. This translates into CASSLRTGGSYEQYV.

This clonotype was seen many times. The chain has TRBV7-2 and TRBJ1-5; D unclear. This CDR3 has 16 residues. With 2 bases removed from V and 2 bases from J, the gap between germline ends came to 13 bases. Germline CDR1 reads SGHTA; CDR2 reads FQGNSA. CDR3 loop: CASSLSFSAGNQPQHF. The CDR3 DNA reads TGTGCCAGCAGCTTATCATTCTCCGCGGGCAATCAGCCCCAGCATTTT.

This clonotype was seen repeatedly, ten times or more. The rearrangement links TRBV6-2 or TRBV6-3 to TRBJ2-1; 10 bases are a match to TRBD2. Germline CDR1 reads MNHEY; CDR2 reads SVGEGT. Trimming at V came to 0 bases and at J to 3 bases, leaving 5 bases not matched to a gene. This CDR3 has 17 amino acids. The CDR3 DNA follows: TGTGCCAGCAGTTACTCGGGGCTAGCGGGGGTCTACAATGAGCAGTTCTTC. Translated: CASSYSGLAGVYNEQFF.

This clonotype was picked up many times. The V gene is TRBV4-1, the J gene TRBJ2-2; TRBD1 matches at 7 bases. V was clipped by 4 bases and J by 5 bases; unmatched bases: 7. Per the germline V gene, CDR1 is MGHRA and CDR2 is YSYEKL. CDR3 length: 15 amino acids. CDR3 in amino acids: CASSRTGTDTGELFF. The CDR3 DNA sequence: TGCGCCAGCAGCCGTACCGGGACAGATACCGGGGAGCTGTTTTTT.

This clonotype was observed at least ten times. The chain joins TRBV12-3 or TRBV12-4 to TRBJ2-2; 9 bases agree with TRBD1. This CDR3 is built from 15 residues. V shed 6 bases and J 4 bases; nucleotides not matched to a gene: 6. CDR3 region: CASSSGTGSTGELFF. The DNA of the CDR3 is TGTGCCAGCAGCTCCGGGACAGGGAGCACCGGGGAGCTGTTTTTT.

This clonotype was recorded only once. Being one base from a much bigger clone, this may be a read error. The V and J genes are TRBV5-1 and TRBJ2-6, with D hard to call. Trimming cost V 1 base and J 7 bases, with 3 bases left between them. This CDR3 spans 12 amino acids. Germline V CDR1 and CDR2: SGHRS, YFSETQ. Written as DNA, the CDR3 is TGCGCCAGCAGCTTGTGTGCCAACGTCCTGACTTTC. As protein: CASSLCANVLTF.

The chain joins TRBV5-4 to TRBJ2-7, with a tentative D call TRBD1 (6 bases). The V gene's germline CDR1 is SGHNT and CDR2 YYREEE (reference sequence). Trimming pared 0 bases from V and 1 base from J, leaving 14 bases between. This CDR3 is built from 16 residues. CDR3 sequence (DNA): TGTGCCAGCAGCTTGGGGGTTGCGCAGGGGTCCTACGAGCAGTACTTC. This codes for CASSLGVAQGSYEQYF.

This clonotype was recorded at least ten times. V and J are TRBV5-5 and TRBJ1-2; possible D gene TRBD1, 5 bases. CDR1 SGHKS and CDR2 YYEKEE come from the germline V gene (reference sequence). The CDR3 is 15 amino acids. Trimming pared 0 bases from V and 5 bases from J, leaving 14 bases between. As DNA, the CDR3 is TGTGCCAGCAGCTTGGTCCGGGGCGACGCTTATGGCTACACCTTC. Translated, it gives CASSLVRGDAYGYTF.

This clonotype was detected many times. The V and J genes are TRBV5-4 and TRBJ1-6; 8 nucleotides agree with TRBD1. V was clipped by 4 bases and J by 7 bases; unmatched bases: 4. From germline, CDR1 is SGHNT and CDR2 YYREEE (reference sequence). The CDR3 has 14 residues. The CDR3 nucleotides are TGTGCCAGCAGCCTAAGACAGGGGAATTCACCCCTCCACTTT. Its protein product is CASSLRQGNSPLHF.

This clonotype was detected ten times or more. The chain has TRBV5-5 and TRBJ2-1; 8 nucleotides align to TRBD1. In germline, CDR1 is SGHKS, CDR2 YYEKEE (reference sequence). The CDR3 is 15 residues long. Trimming removed 4 bases from V and 8 bases from J; junction bases left unmatched: 11. The DNA of the CDR3 is TGTGCCAGCAGCCCCCGTCACAGGGGGTTCGATGAGCAGTTCTTC. It encodes CASSPRHRGFDEQFF.

This clonotype came up many times. The J gene is TRBJ1-5, the V gene TRBV10-3; 9 bases are a match to TRBD1. Germline V gene sequence: CDR1 ENHRY, CDR2 SYGVKD. The CDR3 covers 18 residues. V dropped 4 bases and J dropped 2; count of bases not matched to a gene: 12. CDR3: CAISGSSTGGSGNQPQHF. As DNA, the CDR3 is TGTGCCATCAGTGGCTCCTCGACAGGGGGATCGGGCAATCAGCCCCAGCATTTT.

This clonotype appeared many times. The chain links TRBV7-2 to TRBJ2-3; 11 nucleotides align to TRBD2. V lost 4 bases to trimming and J lost 6 bases; unmatched junction nucleotides: 6. The CDR3 consists of 15 residues. Germline V CDR1 and CDR2: SGHTA, FQGNSA. CDR3 in amino acids: CASSWTSGPIDTQYF. CDR3 bases: TGTGCCAGCAGCTGGACTAGCGGGCCTATCGATACGCAGTATTTT.

In this sample, this clonotype turned up many times. This chain connects TRBV3-1 to TRBJ2-7; no reliable D call. The CDR3 covers 15 residues. V was clipped by 4 bases and J by 5 bases, with 18 bases between them. Germline V gives CDR1 LGHDT, CDR2 YNNKEL (reference sequence). The DNA of the CDR3 is TGTGCCAGCAGCCTTCATGGGATTACCGTCGACGAGCAGTACTTC. It specifies CASSLHGITVDEQYF.

This clonotype was recorded many times. The chain links TRBV9 to TRBJ1-6; D not certain. Trimming pared 3 bases from V and 2 bases from J, leaving 12 bases between. The CDR3 loop spans 16 amino acids. Germline V lookup: CDR1 SGDLS, CDR2 YYNGEE. CDR3 residues: CASSADEGTYNSPLHF. CDR3 DNA: TGTGCCAGCAGCGCCGACGAGGGTACCTATAATTCACCCCTCCACTTT.

Ten or more counts support this clonotype. The chain links TRBV5-1 to TRBJ2-3; 8 nucleotides match TRBD2. Germline trimming cut 4 bases from V and 0 bases from J; bases unmatched to any gene: 7. The CDR3 is 16 amino acids. From germline, CDR1 is SGHRS and CDR2 YFSETQ. This chain's CDR3 is CASSRSASGSTDTQYF. The CDR3 region has the DNA TGCGCCAGCAGCCGGTCGGCTAGCGGGAGCACAGATACGCAGTATTTT.

At least ten counts were recorded for this clonotype. The genes are TRBV18 and TRBJ2-2; D gene unclear. V gave up 6 bases and J gave up 4 bases, with 9 bases separating them. The CDR3 extends over 13 amino acids. Germline CDR1 and CDR2: KGHSH and LQKENI. The CDR3 loop reads CASSPDRTGELFF. The DNA for the CDR3 is TGTGCCAGCTCCCCCGACCGCACCGGGGAGCTGTTTTTT.

This clonotype was detected a few times. CDR3 coding DNA: TGTGCCAGCAGCTTGGGGTCCGAAGGGAGGACCCTCCACTTT. It encodes CASSLGSEGRTLHF. The chain carries TRBV5-6 and TRBJ1-6, with no clear D. The germline CDR1 and CDR2 sequences are SGHDT and YYEEEE. This CDR3 is built from 14 residues. Trimming pared 0 bases from V and 14 bases from J, leaving 15 bases between.

This clonotype was detected ten times or more. The V call is TRBV6-1, the J call TRBJ2-5; D is perhaps TRBD2 (5 bases). The CDR3 spans 13 residues. The germline CDR1 and CDR2 sequences are MNHNS and SASEGT. V shed 8 bases and J shed 2 bases, with 12 bases lying between them. CDR3 sequence (DNA): TGTGCCAGCCTCGGACTTTTACAAGAGACCCAGTACTTC. Residues: CASLGLLQETQYF.

This clonotype was counted many times. The chain uses TRBV7-2 and TRBJ2-2, with D tentatively TRBD2 (5 bases). Germline V lookup: CDR1 SGHTA, CDR2 FQGNSA. V was pared by 0 bases and J by 7 bases, with 12 bases between. This CDR3 is 15 amino acids long. The CDR3 bases are TGTGCCAGCAGCTTAGCGGCTTGGAGGATCGGGGAGCTGTTTTTT. Protein sequence: CASSLAAWRIGELFF. The full variable domain, its missing parts supplied by reference TRBV7-2 and TRBJ2-2, is GAGVSQSPSNKVTEKGKDVELRCDPISGHTALYWYRQSLGQGLEFLIYFQGNSAPDKSGLPSDRFSAERTGGSVSTLTIQRTQQEDSAVYLCASSLAAWRIGELFFGEGSRLTVL.

This clonotype was counted at least ten times. The V gene is TRBV9, the J gene TRBJ2-5, with a tentative D call TRBD2 (6 bases). Germline lookup yields CDR1 SGDLS and CDR2 YYNGEE. The V and J ends lost 0 bases and 2 bases respectively, with 11 bases between them. The CDR3 totals 15 residues. CDR3 sequence: CASSVGNGGQETQYF. CDR3 DNA sequence: TGTGCCAGCAGCGTAGGAAACGGGGGACAAGAGACCCAGTACTTC.

This chain uses TRBV6-2 or TRBV6-3 with TRBJ2-1; TRBD1 aligns across 8 bases. Germline V gives CDR1 MNHEY, CDR2 SVGEGT. The CDR3 is 17 amino acids. The J segment lost 0 bases and the V segment lost 7 bases, leaving 11 bases of the junction unmatched. The CDR3 DNA reads as TGTGCCAGCACCGATAAGGACAGGGTGAGCTCCTACAATGAGCAGTTCTTC. Its translation: CASTDKDRVSSYNEQFF.

This clonotype came up many times. The V and J genes are TRBV5-4 and TRBJ2-3; tentative D call: TRBD2 (6 bases). This CDR3 region has 17 residues. In germline, CDR1 is SGHNT, CDR2 YYREEE (reference sequence). The ends were cut back, 7 bases at V and 1 base at J, with 22 bases in the middle. The CDR3 sequence is CASSPTTIGGGTDTQYF. The CDR3 nucleotides are TGTGCCAGCTCCCCTACTACTATCGGGGGAGGCACAGATACGCAGTATTTT. Together with reference TRBV5-4 and TRBJ2-3, the CDR3 gives the full variable domain: ETGVTQSPTHLIKTRGQQVTLRCSSQSGHNTVSWYQQALGQGPQFIFQYYREEENGRGNFPPRFSGLQFPNYSSELNVNALELDDSALYLCASSPTTIGGGTDTQYFGPGTRLTVL.

On this clonotype itself: A read error is possible here, since a much larger clone lies one base away. The genes are TRBV5-1 and TRBJ2-2; a possible D gene is TRBD1 (5 bases). The V end was cut by 9 bases, the J end by 1 base, with 16 bases between. CDR3 size: 15 residues. Germline V CDR1 and CDR2: SGHRS, YFSETQ. The CDR3, as DNA: TGCGCCATCCGAATGGACACGGGGAACACCGGGGAGCTGTTTTTT. This gives the protein CAIRMDTGNTGELFF. Full variable domain (remainder filled in from reference TRBV5-1 and TRBJ2-2): KAGVTQTPRYLIKTRGQQVTLSCSPISGHRSVSWYQQTPGQGLQFLFEYFSETQRNKGNFPGRFSGRQFSNSRSEMNVSTLELGDSALYLCAIRMDTGNTGELFFGEGSRLTVL.